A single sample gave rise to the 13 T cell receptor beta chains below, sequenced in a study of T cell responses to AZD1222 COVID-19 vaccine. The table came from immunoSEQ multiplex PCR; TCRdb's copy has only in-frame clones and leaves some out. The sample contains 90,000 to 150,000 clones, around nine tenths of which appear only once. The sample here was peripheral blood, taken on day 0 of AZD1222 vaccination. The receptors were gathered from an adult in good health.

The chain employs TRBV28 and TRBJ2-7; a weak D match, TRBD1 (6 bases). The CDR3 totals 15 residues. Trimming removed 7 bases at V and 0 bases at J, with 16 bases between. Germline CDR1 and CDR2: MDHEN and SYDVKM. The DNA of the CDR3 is TGTGCCAGCAATGCAGGGGTCGGATACTCCTACGAGCAGTACTTC. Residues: CASNAGVGYSYEQYF.

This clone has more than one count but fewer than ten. Here the CDR3 reads CASSQDSERDTQYF. Written as DNA, the CDR3 is TGTGCCAGCAGCCAAGATTCGGAGAGAGATACGCAGTATTTT. The chain carries TRBV4-2 and TRBJ2-3; D gene uncertain. Germline V lookup: CDR1 LGHNA, CDR2 YNFKEQ. The V gene lost 0 bases and the J gene lost 5 bases, with 9 bases spanning the gap. There are 14 residues in the CDR3.

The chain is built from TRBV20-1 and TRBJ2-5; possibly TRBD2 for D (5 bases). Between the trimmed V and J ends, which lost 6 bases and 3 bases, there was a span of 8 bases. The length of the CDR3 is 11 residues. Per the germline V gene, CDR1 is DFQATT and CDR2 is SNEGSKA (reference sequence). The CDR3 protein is CSATREETQYF. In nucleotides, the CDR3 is TGCAGTGCCACGAGGGAAGAGACCCAGTACTTC.

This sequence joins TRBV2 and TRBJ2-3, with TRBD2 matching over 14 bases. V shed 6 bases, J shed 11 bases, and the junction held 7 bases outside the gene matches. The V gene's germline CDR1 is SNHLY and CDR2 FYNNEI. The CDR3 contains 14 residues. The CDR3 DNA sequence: TGTGCCAGCAGGCCGGGACTAGCGGGAGAAGGGCAGTATTTT. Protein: CASRPGLAGEGQYF.

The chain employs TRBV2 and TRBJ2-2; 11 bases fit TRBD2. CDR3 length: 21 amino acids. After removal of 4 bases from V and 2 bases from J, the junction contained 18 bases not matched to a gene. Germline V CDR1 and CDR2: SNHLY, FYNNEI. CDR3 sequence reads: CASSGRGALGSGRVNTGELFF. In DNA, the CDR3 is TGTGCCAGCAGTGGGAGAGGGGCCCTCGGTAGCGGGAGGGTTAACACCGGGGAGCTGTTTTTT. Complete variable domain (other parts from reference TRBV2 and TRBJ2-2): EPEVTQTPSHQVTQMGQEVILRCVPISNHLYFYWYRQILGQKVEFLVSFYNNEISEKSEIFDDQFSVERPDGSNFTLKIRSTKLEDSAMYFCASSGRGALGSGRVNTGELFFGEGSRLTVL.

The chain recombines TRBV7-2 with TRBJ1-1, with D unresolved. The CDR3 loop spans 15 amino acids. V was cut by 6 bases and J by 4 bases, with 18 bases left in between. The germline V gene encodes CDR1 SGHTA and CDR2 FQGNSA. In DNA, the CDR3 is TGTGCCAGCAGTCCACAATCAGGTTCTGGCACTGAAGCTTTCTTT. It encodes CASSPQSGSGTEAFF.

The DNA of the CDR3 is TGTGCCAGTAGCGGACAGGGAGTAGATACGCAGTATTTT. It specifies CASSGQGVDTQYF. The V call is TRBV19, the J call TRBJ2-3; 8 bases are a match to TRBD1. The CDR3 is 13 residues long. Unmatched junction bases numbered 4, after V lost 6 bases and J lost 5 bases. In germline, CDR1 is LNHDA, CDR2 SQIVND (reference sequence).

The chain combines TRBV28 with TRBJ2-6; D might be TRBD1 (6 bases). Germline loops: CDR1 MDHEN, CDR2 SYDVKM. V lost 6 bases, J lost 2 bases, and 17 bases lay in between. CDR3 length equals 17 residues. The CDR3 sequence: CASSPITGLAGANVLTF. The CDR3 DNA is TGTGCCAGCAGCCCGATAACAGGGCTCGCTGGGGCCAACGTCCTGACTTTC.

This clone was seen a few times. The DNA of the CDR3 is TGTGCCAGCAGTTTATCAGTGGGACAGGGATACGAGCAGTACTTC. Translation gives CASSLSVGQGYEQYF. This sequence joins TRBV27 and TRBJ2-7, with TRBD1 matching over 9 bases. The CDR3 is made up of 15 amino acids. The trim removed 0 bases at V and 4 bases at J, leaving 4 bases unmatched. In germline, CDR1 is MNHEY, CDR2 SMNVEV (reference sequence).

The DNA for the CDR3 is TGTGCCAGCAGCGCAATGCGGGGGCCGGGTTTGAACACTGAAGCTTTCTTT. Translating it yields CASSAMRGPGLNTEAFF. The V gene is TRBV11-2, the J gene TRBJ1-1; weak D call: TRBD1 (6 bases). Trimming took off 5 bases at V and 0 bases at J, with 19 bases between the two ends. The CDR3 is 17 amino acids. Germline values: CDR1 SGHAT, CDR2 FQNNGV.

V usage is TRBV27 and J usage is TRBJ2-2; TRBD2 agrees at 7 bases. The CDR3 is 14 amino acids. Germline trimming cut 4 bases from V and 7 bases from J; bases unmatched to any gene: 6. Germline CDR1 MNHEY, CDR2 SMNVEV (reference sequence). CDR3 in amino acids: CASSSRASGGELFF. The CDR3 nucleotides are TGTGCCAGCAGTTCCCGGGCTAGCGGCGGGGAGCTGTTTTTT.

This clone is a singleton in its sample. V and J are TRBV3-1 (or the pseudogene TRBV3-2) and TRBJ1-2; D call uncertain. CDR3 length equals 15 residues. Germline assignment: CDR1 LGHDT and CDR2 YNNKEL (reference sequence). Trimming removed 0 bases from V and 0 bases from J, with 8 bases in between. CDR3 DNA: TGTGCCAGCAGCCAAGATTGGGCAGCTAACTATGGCTACACCTTC. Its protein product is CASSQDWAANYGYTF.

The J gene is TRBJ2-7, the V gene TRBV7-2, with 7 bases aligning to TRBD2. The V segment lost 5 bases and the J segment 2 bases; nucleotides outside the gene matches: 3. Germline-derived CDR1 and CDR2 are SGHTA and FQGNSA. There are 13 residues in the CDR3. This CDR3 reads CASSKRDTYEQYF. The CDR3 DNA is TGTGCCAGCAGCAAGCGGGATACCTACGAGCAGTACTTC.